This T cell receptor beta chain was observed in a study of memory CD4+ T cells and cytomegalovirus serostatus. This CDR3 is 15 amino acids long. Germline CDR1 reads LNHDA; CDR2 reads SQIVND (reference sequence). Trimming took off 6 bases at V and 2 bases at J, with 13 bases between the two ends. Points from the study as a whole: Of 150 to 200 reported CMV TCRbeta sequences, 65 to 85 were found in memory CD4+ repertoires. The CMV-associated TCR signature appears largely within the CD4+ memory repertoire. CMV serostatus prediction reached median AUC approximately 0.96, or 0.89 with US-trained model.

The sort gate was single viable CD3+CD4+CD8-CD45RO+ cells for memory CD4+ T cells. Worth noting for this clone: Its target is not known.

Produced via immunoSEQ multiplex PCR; TCRdb's table is partial and in-frame only. The data contain about 58,000 clones, approximately 81% of them singletons. This TCR came from an adult in good health and CMV-seronegative. Some clones in this sample may be carry-over from other donors' samples. Material: memory CD4+ T cells from blood. The chain links TRBV19 to TRBJ2-2; either TRBD1 or TRBD2 may fit D (5 bases each). CDR3 DNA: TGTGCCAGTAGCCTCCCAGGGACCAACACCGGGGAGCTGTTTTTT. Protein sequence: CASSLPGTNTGELFF.